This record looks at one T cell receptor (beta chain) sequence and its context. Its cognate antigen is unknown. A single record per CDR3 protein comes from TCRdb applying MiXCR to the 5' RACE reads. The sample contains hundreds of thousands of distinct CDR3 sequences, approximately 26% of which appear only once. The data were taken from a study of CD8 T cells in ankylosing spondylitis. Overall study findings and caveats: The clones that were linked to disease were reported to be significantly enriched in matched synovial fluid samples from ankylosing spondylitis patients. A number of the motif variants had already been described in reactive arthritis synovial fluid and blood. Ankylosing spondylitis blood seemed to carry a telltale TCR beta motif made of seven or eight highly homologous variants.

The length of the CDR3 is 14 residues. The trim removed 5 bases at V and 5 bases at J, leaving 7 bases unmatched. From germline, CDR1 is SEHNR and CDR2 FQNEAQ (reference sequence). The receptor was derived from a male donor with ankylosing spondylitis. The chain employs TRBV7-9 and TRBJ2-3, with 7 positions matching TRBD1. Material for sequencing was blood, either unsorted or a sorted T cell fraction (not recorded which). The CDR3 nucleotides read TGTGCCAGCAGCCCCCAGGGGGACGGAGATACGCAGTATTTT. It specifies CASSPQGDGDTQYF.